The 4 T cell receptor beta chains below were found in one sample sequenced in a study of cytomegalovirus exposure and HLA in healthy donors. Produced via immunoSEQ multiplex PCR; TCRdb's table is partial and in-frame only. The profile shows 200,000 or so clones, more than 65% of them singletons. Sample: PBMCs. The origin of the receptors is a woman between 25 and 40 years old in good health and CMV-seropositive.

The genes are TRBV12-5 and TRBJ1-1, with D unclear. Trimming took 9 bases from V and 1 from J, leaving 18 bases between them. Germline CDR1 and CDR2: LGHNT and FRNRAP. CDR3 length: 15 amino acids. The DNA for the CDR3 is TGTGCTAGCCCTCGCGTAAGACACCCGAACACTGAAGCTTTCTTT. It yields the protein CASPRVRHPNTEAFF.

The count of this clone is one. The J gene is TRBJ2-1, the V gene TRBV4-2; D unresolved. V gave up 4 bases and J gave up 0 bases, with 13 bases separating them. There are 16 residues in the CDR3. The germline V gene encodes CDR1 LGHNA and CDR2 YNFKEQ. The CDR3 is CASSPLIASSYNEQFF. In DNA, the CDR3 is TGTGCCAGCAGCCCCCTTATTGCGAGCTCCTACAATGAGCAGTTCTTC.

The chain combines TRBV28 with TRBJ2-2; D may be TRBD1 (5 bases). Trimming cost V 7 bases and J 2 bases, with 11 bases left between them. Germline V gene lookup returns CDR1 MDHEN and CDR2 SYDVKM. The CDR3 covers 14 residues. CDR3 sequence reads: CASTSGINTGELFF. The DNA of the CDR3 is TGTGCCAGCACCTCAGGGATAAACACCGGGGAGCTGTTTTTT.

The table lists this clone with a few counts. This chain links TRBV6-5 with TRBJ2-5, with D hard to call. Between the trimmed V and J ends, which lost 4 bases and 0 bases, there was a span of 12 bases. CDR1 and CDR2 (germline): MNHEY, SVGAGI. The CDR3 totals 15 residues. The CDR3 spells CASSFRLSYQETQYF. For the CDR3, the DNA is TGTGCCAGCAGTTTTAGATTGTCGTACCAAGAGACCCAGTACTTC.